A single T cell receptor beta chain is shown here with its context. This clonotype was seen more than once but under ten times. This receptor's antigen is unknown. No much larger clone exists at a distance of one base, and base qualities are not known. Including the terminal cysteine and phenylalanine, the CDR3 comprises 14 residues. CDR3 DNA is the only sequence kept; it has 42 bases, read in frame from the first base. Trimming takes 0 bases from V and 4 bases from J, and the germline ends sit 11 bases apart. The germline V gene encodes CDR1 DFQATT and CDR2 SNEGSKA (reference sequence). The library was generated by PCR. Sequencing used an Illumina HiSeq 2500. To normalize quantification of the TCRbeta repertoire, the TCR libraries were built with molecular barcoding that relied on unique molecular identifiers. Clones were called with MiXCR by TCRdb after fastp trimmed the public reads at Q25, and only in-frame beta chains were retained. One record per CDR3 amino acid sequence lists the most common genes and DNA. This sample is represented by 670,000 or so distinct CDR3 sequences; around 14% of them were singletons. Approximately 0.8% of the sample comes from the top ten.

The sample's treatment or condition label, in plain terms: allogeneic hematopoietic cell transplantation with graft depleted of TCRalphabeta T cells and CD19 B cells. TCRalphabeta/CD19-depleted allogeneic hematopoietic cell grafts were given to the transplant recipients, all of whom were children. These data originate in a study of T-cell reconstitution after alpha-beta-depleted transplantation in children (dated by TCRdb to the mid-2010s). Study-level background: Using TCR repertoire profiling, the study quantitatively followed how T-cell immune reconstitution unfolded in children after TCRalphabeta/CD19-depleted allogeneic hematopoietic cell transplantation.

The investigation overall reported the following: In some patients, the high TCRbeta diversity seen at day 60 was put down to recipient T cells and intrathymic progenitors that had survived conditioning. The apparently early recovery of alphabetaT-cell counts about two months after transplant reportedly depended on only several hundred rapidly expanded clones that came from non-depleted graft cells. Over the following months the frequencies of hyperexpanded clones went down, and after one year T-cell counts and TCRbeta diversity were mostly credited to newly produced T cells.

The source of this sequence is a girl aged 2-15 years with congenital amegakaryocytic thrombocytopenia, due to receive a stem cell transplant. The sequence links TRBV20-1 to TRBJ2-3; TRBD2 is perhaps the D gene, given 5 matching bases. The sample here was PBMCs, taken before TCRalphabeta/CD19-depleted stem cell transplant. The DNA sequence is TGCAGTGCTAGAGAGGTCCTAGCCCCAGATACGCAGTATTTT. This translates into CSAREVLAPDTQYF.